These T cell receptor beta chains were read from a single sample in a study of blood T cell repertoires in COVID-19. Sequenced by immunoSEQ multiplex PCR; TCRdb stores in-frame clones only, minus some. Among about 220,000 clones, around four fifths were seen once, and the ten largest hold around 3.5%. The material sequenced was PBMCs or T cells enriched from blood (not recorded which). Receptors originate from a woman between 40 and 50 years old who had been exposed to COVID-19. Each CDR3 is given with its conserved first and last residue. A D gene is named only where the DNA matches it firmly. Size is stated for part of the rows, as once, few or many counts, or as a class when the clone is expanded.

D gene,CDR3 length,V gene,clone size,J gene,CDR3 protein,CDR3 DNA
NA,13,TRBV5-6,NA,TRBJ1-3,CASSWQDLNTIYF,TGTGCCAGCAGCTGGCAGGACTTGAACACCATATATTTT
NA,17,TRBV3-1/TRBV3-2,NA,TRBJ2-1,CASSPPGHQRISNEQFF,TGTGCCAGCAGCCCTCCGGGACACCAAAGGATAAGTAATGAGCAGTTCTTC
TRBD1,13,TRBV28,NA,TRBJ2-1,CATYRGNNNEQFF,TGTGCCACCTACAGGGGGAATAACAATGAGCAGTTCTTC
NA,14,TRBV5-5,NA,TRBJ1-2,CASSLGGGLYGYTF,TGTGCCAGCAGCTTGGGTGGAGGGCTCTATGGCTACACCTTC
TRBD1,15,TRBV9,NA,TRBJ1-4,CASSSTTGAGEKLFF,TGTGCCAGCAGCTCGACGACAGGGGCCGGGGAAAAACTGTTTTTT
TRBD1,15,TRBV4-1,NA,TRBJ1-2,CASSHADRDLNGYTF,TGCGCCAGCAGCCACGCAGACAGGGATTTAAATGGCTACACCTTC
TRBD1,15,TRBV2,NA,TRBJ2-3,CASSDRQGFTDTQYF,TGTGCCAGCAGTGATCGACAGGGGTTCACAGATACGCAGTATTTT
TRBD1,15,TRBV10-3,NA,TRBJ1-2,CAISESTGGDYGYTF,TGTGCCATCAGTGAGTCGACAGGGGGCGACTATGGCTACACCTTC
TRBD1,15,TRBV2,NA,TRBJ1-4,CASKGQASTNEKLFF,TGTGCCAGCAAAGGACAGGCCTCAACTAATGAAAAACTGTTTTTT
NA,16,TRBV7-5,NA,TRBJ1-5,CARSLGQPTSNQPQHF,TGTGCCAGAAGCTTAGGACAGCCAACCTCCAATCAGCCCCAGCATTTT
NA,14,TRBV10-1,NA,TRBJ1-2,CASPESRQRYGYTF,TGCGCCAGCCCGGAATCTAGGCAGAGATATGGCTACACCTTC
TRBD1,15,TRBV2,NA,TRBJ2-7,CASSGLGTGVHEQYF,TGTGCCAGCAGTGGGCTCGGGACAGGGGTCCACGAGCAGTACTTC
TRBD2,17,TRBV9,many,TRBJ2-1,CASSLQSPSGGAYEQFF,TGTGCCAGCAGCCTCCAATCCCCCAGCGGGGGGGCCTATGAGCAGTTCTTC
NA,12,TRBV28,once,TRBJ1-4,CASRINGEKLFF,TGTGCCAGCAGGATCAACGGTGAAAAACTGTTTTTT
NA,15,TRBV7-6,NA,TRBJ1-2,CASSLGAISNYGYTF,TGTGCCAGCAGCTTAGGGGCGATTTCTAACTATGGCTACACCTTC
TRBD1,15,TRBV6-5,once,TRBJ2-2,CASRPGQLNTGELFF,TGTGCCAGCAGGCCGGGACAGCTAAATACCGGGGAGCTGTTTTTT
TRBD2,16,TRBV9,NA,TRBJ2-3,CASSVGAGEAGDTQYF,TGTGCCAGCAGCGTTGGAGCGGGGGAGGCGGGAGATACGCAGTATTTT
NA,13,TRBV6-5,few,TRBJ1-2,CASTPGTGDGYTF,TGTGCCAGCACCCCCGGGACGGGAGATGGCTACACCTTC
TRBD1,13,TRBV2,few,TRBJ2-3,CASSRDRTDTQYF,TGTGCCAGCAGCCGGGACAGAACAGATACGCAGTATTTT
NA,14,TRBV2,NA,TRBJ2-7,CASSRAGESYEQYF,TGTGCCAGCAGCAGGGCAGGGGAGTCCTACGAGCAGTACTTC
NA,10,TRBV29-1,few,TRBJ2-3,CSASVDTQYF,TGCAGCGCATCCGTCGATACGCAGTATTTT
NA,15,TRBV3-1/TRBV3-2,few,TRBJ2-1,CASSPRQMTSNEQFF,TGTGCCAGCAGCCCCCGACAGATGACCAGCAATGAGCAGTTCTTC
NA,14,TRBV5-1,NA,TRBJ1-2,CASSTRLQGNGYTF,TGCGCCAGCAGCACCCGATTACAGGGAAATGGCTACACCTTC
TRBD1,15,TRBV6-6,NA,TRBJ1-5,CASSLLQGVGQPQHF,TGTGCCAGCAGTTTACTACAGGGGGTAGGGCAGCCCCAGCATTTT